The entry below describes one T cell receptor beta chain. The CDR3 loop spans 15 amino acids. Germline-derived CDR1 and CDR2 are WNHNN and SYGVQD (reference sequence). V shed 3 bases and J 8 bases; nucleotides not matched to a gene: 7. The data were taken from a study of shared clonotypes between healthy human individuals. Method: immunoSEQ multiplex PCR; TCRdb's copy keeps in-frame clones and lacks some. Here the sample spans roughly 1.5 million clones, approximately 98% being singletons. This chain connects TRBV10-1 to TRBJ2-1, with 10 bases aligning to TRBD2. The clonotype was recovered from a man in his thirties or forties in good health. Sequencing used naive CD4+ T cells sorted from blood. Subset here: CD45RA+ positively selected. The CDR3 sequence: CASSEAGGPSDEQFF. CDR3 nucleotides: TGCGCCAGCAGTGAAGCGGGAGGGCCATCCGATGAGCAGTTCTTC.